Each of the 22 T cell receptor beta chains below was sequenced from the same sample in a study of blood T cell repertoires in COVID-19. TCRdb's table, derived via immunoSEQ multiplex PCR, lists solely in-frame clones and lacks some. The table includes around 37,000 clones, approximately 80% detected once. Sequencing input: peripheral blood. Receptor source: a man aged 55-75 years with COVID-19, enrolled during active disease.

The CDR3 DNA is TGTGCCAGCAGTTTACAGGGGCGAATAGATGAAGCTTTCTTT. This codes for CASSLQGRIDEAFF. V usage is TRBV6-5 and J usage is TRBJ1-1, with 7 bases identical to TRBD1. CDR1 and CDR2 (germline): MNHEY, SVGAGI. CDR3 length: 14 residues. V gave up 4 bases and J gave up 7 bases; unmatched junction bases: 9.

The chain carries TRBV27 and TRBJ2-3; D is unresolved. The CDR3 consists of 15 residues. Trimming left V 5 bases short and J 0 bases short, with 12 bases between. Germline CDR1 is MNHEY and CDR2 is SMNVEV (reference sequence). CDR3 residues: CASSMEWPSTDTQYF. The CDR3 nucleotides are TGTGCCAGCAGTATGGAGTGGCCAAGCACAGATACGCAGTATTTT.

The gene calls are TRBV2 and TRBJ1-4, with 7 bases fitting TRBD1. Germline V CDR1 and CDR2: SNHLY, FYNNEI. This CDR3 comprises 14 residues. V trimming: 6 bases; J trimming: 5 bases; junction bases outside the gene matches: 6. The CDR3 DNA is TGTGCCAGCAGCATGGACAGGAGGAATGAAAAACTGTTTTTT. This gives the protein CASSMDRRNEKLFF. Full variable domain (missing parts from reference TRBV2 and TRBJ1-4): EPEVTQTPSHQVTQMGQEVILRCVPISNHLYFYWYRQILGQKVEFLVSFYNNEISEKSEIFDDQFSVERPDGSNFTLKIRSTKLEDSAMYFCASSMDRRNEKLFFGSGTQLSVL.

This chain joins TRBV18 and TRBJ2-5; 9 nucleotides line up with TRBD1. This CDR3 region has 15 residues. J was trimmed by 5 bases and V by 3 bases; bases with no gene match: 7. Looked up from germline, CDR1 is KGHSH and CDR2 is LQKENI. CDR3 sequence: CASSPQQGAKETQYF. The CDR3 DNA reads as TGTGCCAGCTCACCCCAACAGGGGGCAAAGGAGACCCAGTACTTC.

The rearrangement uses TRBV5-8 and TRBJ2-7; TRBD1 is a possible D gene (6 bases). V lost 3 bases, J lost 0 bases, and 10 bases lay in between. Germline V gene lookup returns CDR1 SGHTS and CDR2 YDEGEE. There are 14 residues in the CDR3. The CDR3 protein is CASSWRQVSYEQYF. The CDR3 DNA sequence: TGTGCCAGCAGCTGGCGACAGGTCTCCTACGAGCAGTACTTC. Drawing the rest from reference TRBV5-8 and TRBJ2-7, the complete variable domain is EAGVTQSPTHLIKTRGQQATLRCSPISGHTSVYWYQQALGLGLQFLLWYDEGEERNRGNFPPRFSGRQFPNYSSELNVNALELEDSALYLCASSWRQVSYEQYFGPGTRLTVT.

This clone was detected only once. The chain is built from TRBV11-2 and TRBJ2-3; 9 positions agree with TRBD1. The germline gives CDR1 SGHAT, CDR2 FQNNGV. The junction had 8 bases not matched to a gene; V was cut back by 5 bases and J by 5 bases. The CDR3 covers 15 residues. The CDR3 DNA follows: TGTGCCAGCAGCCACCGGGACAGGGTGAGAGATACGCAGTATTTT. This gives the protein CASSHRDRVRDTQYF.

The rearrangement links TRBV5-6 to TRBJ1-6, with TRBD1 identical over 9 bases. The CDR3 loop spans 15 amino acids. Germline CDR1 SGHDT, CDR2 YYEEEE. Trimming at V came to 3 bases and at J to 10 bases, leaving 8 bases not matched to a gene. CDR3: CASSSRGTGQSPLHF. CDR3 nucleotides: TGTGCCAGCAGCTCCCGGGGGACAGGGCAATCACCCCTCCACTTT.

This chain joins TRBV2 and TRBJ2-7; possible D gene TRBD2, 5 bases. This CDR3 comprises 12 residues. CDR1 is SNHLY, CDR2 FYNNEI, per germline. The V gene lost 9 bases and the J gene lost 6 bases, with 15 bases spanning the gap. CDR3 sequence: CASAPIAIEQYF. CDR3 bases: TGTGCCAGTGCCCCCATAGCGATCGAGCAGTACTTC.

J is TRBJ1-3 and V is TRBV27, with a weak D call TRBD1 (5 bases). The CDR3 is made up of 15 amino acids. Germline V gene sequence: CDR1 MNHEY, CDR2 SMNVEV (reference sequence). The V end lost 10 bases, the J end lost 0 bases, and 16 bases lay between the germline ends. CDR3 sequence reads: CATSRQGFSGNTIYF. The CDR3 nucleotides are TGTGCCACCTCCCGGCAGGGATTCTCTGGAAACACCATATATTTT.

This sequence joins TRBV24-1 and TRBJ2-1; 8 nucleotides agree with TRBD2. CDR3 length: 16 amino acids. Germline CDR1 and CDR2: KGHDR and SFDVKD. The trim removed 6 bases at V and 10 bases at J, leaving 16 bases unmatched. For the CDR3, the DNA is TGTGCCACCAGTAGGTTAAGCGGGGGAGGGCTGGAGGAGCAGTTCTTC. Encoded protein: CATSRLSGGGLEEQFF.

The V gene is TRBV7-9, the J gene TRBJ2-3; no firm D call. Trimming pared 5 bases from V and 0 bases from J, leaving 12 bases between. The CDR3 is 15 residues long. CDR1 SEHNR and CDR2 FQNEAQ come from the germline V gene (reference sequence). CDR3: CASSTVRLSTDTQYF. The DNA of the CDR3 is TGTGCCAGCAGCACCGTGCGACTTAGCACAGATACGCAGTATTTT.

The chain uses TRBV7-2 and TRBJ2-7; D might be TRBD2 (6 bases). This CDR3 is built from 15 residues. CDR1 SGHTA and CDR2 FQGNSA come from the germline V gene. V dropped 2 bases and J dropped 3 bases, with 14 bases sitting between them. The CDR3 coding sequence is TGTGCCAGCAGCTTAAATTGGGGGGTAGTCTACGAGCAGTACTTC. This gives the protein CASSLNWGVVYEQYF.

This sequence joins TRBV10-3 and TRBJ1-3; 7 bases align to TRBD1. Germline trimming cut 9 bases from V and 5 bases from J; bases unmatched to any gene: 10. The length of the CDR3 is 14 residues. CDR1 ENHRY and CDR2 SYGVKD come from the germline V gene. CDR3 loop: CAIDRQGGRNTIYF. CDR3 coding DNA: TGTGCCATTGACCGACAGGGAGGCAGAAACACCATATATTTT.

The V and J genes are TRBV6-5 and TRBJ1-6; D possibly corresponds to TRBD1 (6 bases). Germline CDR1 and CDR2: MNHEY and SVGAGI. The CDR3 is 14 residues long. The V end lost 6 bases, the J end lost 6 bases, and 12 bases lay between the germline ends. The CDR3 loop reads CASSPDRSNSPLHF. CDR3 nucleotide sequence: TGTGCCAGCAGCCCCGACAGGAGTAATTCACCCCTCCACTTT.

The chain couples TRBV2 to TRBJ2-7; 7 nucleotides line up with TRBD1. Germline CDR1 and CDR2: SNHLY and FYNNEI. V shed 8 bases, J shed 1 base, and the junction held 8 bases outside the gene matches. The CDR3 totals 14 residues. The CDR3 DNA sequence: TGTGCCAGCGTAAGACAGGGACAGTCCTACGAGCAGTACTTC. Protein product: CASVRQGQSYEQYF.

The chain links TRBV7-3 to TRBJ2-2; 7 positions agree with TRBD2. Germline values: CDR1 SGHTA, CDR2 FQGTGA. Losses at the gene ends were 0 bases for V and 1 base for J; bases not matched to a gene: 5. There are 17 residues in the CDR3. CDR3 sequence: CASSLTAQRGNTGELFF. In DNA form, the CDR3 reads TGTGCCAGCAGCTTAACGGCCCAGCGGGGGAACACCGGGGAGCTGTTTTTT.

The CDR3: CASSVQPGQGTNEQFF. CDR3 nucleotide sequence: TGTGCCAGCAGCGTACAACCGGGACAGGGTACCAATGAGCAGTTCTTC. J is TRBJ2-1 and V is TRBV5-5, with 9 bases fitting TRBD1. J lost 6 bases, V lost 4 bases, and 11 bases had no gene match. CDR3 length equals 16 residues. CDR1 is SGHKS, CDR2 YYEKEE, per germline (reference sequence).

The V and J genes are TRBV14 and TRBJ2-5; 8 bases agree with TRBD1. Looked up from germline, CDR1 is SGHDN and CDR2 is FVKESK. The CDR3 consists of 16 residues. Trimming took 3 bases from V and 2 from J; bases not matched to a gene: 8. Here the CDR3 reads CASSQFRGQTQETQYF. The CDR3 DNA reads as TGTGCCAGCAGCCAGTTCAGGGGGCAGACTCAAGAGACCCAGTACTTC. The variable domain in full, completed from reference TRBV14 and TRBJ2-5, reads EAGVTQFPSHSVIEKGQTVTLRCDPISGHDNLYWYRRVMGKEIKFLLHFVKESKQDESGMPNNRFLAERTGGTYSTLKVQPAELEDSGVYFCASSQFRGQTQETQYFGPGTRLLVL.

The rearrangement links TRBV19 to TRBJ2-7, with 9 bases fitting TRBD2. CDR1 is LNHDA, CDR2 SQIVND, per germline (reference sequence). V dropped 4 bases and J dropped 4; count of bases not matched to a gene: 8. CDR3 size: 15 residues. The CDR3 loop is CASSTSLAGRYEQYF. Written as DNA, the CDR3 is TGTGCCAGTAGTACCTCTCTAGCGGGAAGGTACGAGCAGTACTTC.

The chain is built from TRBV7-9 and TRBJ1-2; D might be TRBD1 (5 bases). The V and J ends lost 1 base and 7 bases respectively, with 10 bases between them. This CDR3 has 13 residues. Germline V lookup: CDR1 SEHNR, CDR2 FQNEAQ (reference sequence). The CDR3 DNA reads as TGTGCCAGCAGCTTAGACAGGTTTTCTGGCTACACCTTC. It yields the protein CASSLDRFSGYTF.

This sequence joins TRBV6-1 and TRBJ1-5, with D hard to call. CDR1 and CDR2 (germline): MNHNS, SASEGT. This CDR3 is 15 amino acids long. V was pared by 1 base and J by 1 base, with 8 bases between. This CDR3 reads CASSEGGGSNQPQHF. Here the CDR3 DNA reads TGTGCCAGCAGTGAAGGAGGAGGGAGCAATCAGCCCCAGCATTTT.

The chain employs TRBV2 and TRBJ1-5, with unresolved D. V lost 0 bases and J lost 0, with 6 bases in between. This CDR3 has 15 amino acids. Germline CDR1 and CDR2: SNHLY and FYNNEI. Here the CDR3 reads CASSEARYSNQPQHF. The CDR3 DNA follows: TGTGCCAGCAGTGAAGCGCGTTATAGCAATCAGCCCCAGCATTTT.